Below, 19 T cell receptor beta chains from the same sample are listed, as sequenced in a study of cytomegalovirus exposure and HLA in healthy donors. PCR was performed using 60 Vbeta and 13 Jbeta primers. Sequencing used immunoSEQ multiplex PCR; TCRdb keeps in-frame clones, though not all of them. The sample contains about 140,000 clones, approximately 76% of which appear only once. The sequencing input was PBMCs. The receptor set was obtained from a man aged 35-49 years in good health and CMV-seronegative.

J is TRBJ1-3 and V is TRBV11-2; 7 positions agree with TRBD1. The length of the CDR3 is 14 residues. Germline-derived CDR1 and CDR2 are SGHAT and FQNNGV. V lost 1 base to trimming and J lost 4 bases; unmatched junction nucleotides: 1. The CDR3 loop reads CASSLGGQGNTIYF. The CDR3 DNA is TGTGCCAGCAGCTTAGGGGGACAGGGAAACACCATATATTTT.

The rearrangement links TRBV7-3 to TRBJ1-2; D perhaps matches TRBD1 (5 bases). V shed 4 bases and J shed 1 base, with 13 bases lying between them. The germline V gene encodes CDR1 SGHTA and CDR2 FQGTGA. This CDR3 has 15 amino acids. CDR3 protein: CASSSNRTNNYGYTF. The CDR3 DNA reads TGTGCCAGCAGCTCCAACAGGACTAATAACTATGGCTACACCTTC. Drawing the rest from reference TRBV7-3 and TRBJ1-2, the complete variable domain is GAGVSQTPSNKVTEKGKYVELRCDPISGHTALYWYRQSLGQGPEFLIYFQGTGAADDSGLPNDRFFAVRPEGSVSTLKIQRTERGDSAVYLCASSSNRTNNYGYTFGSGTRLTVV.

The J gene is TRBJ2-1, the V gene TRBV29-1; 8 positions agree with TRBD1. Germline assignment: CDR1 SQVTM and CDR2 ANQGSEA. This CDR3 region has 14 residues. V lost 6 bases to trimming and J lost 4 bases; unmatched junction nucleotides: 8. CDR3: CSVTGTGLYNEQFF. CDR3 coding DNA: TGCAGCGTCACCGGGACAGGCCTATACAATGAGCAGTTCTTC.

The V and J genes are TRBV5-6 and TRBJ2-1; D may be TRBD1 (6 bases). The CDR3 is 12 residues long. Germline V CDR1 and CDR2: SGHDT, YYEEEE. The V and J ends lost 4 bases and 6 bases respectively, with 8 bases between them. The CDR3 is CASSLGANEQFF. CDR3 coding DNA: TGTGCCAGCAGCCTGGGGGCCAATGAGCAGTTCTTC.

The V and J genes are TRBV25-1 and TRBJ2-2; TRBD1 matches 8 bases. Germline V lookup: CDR1 MGHDK, CDR2 SYGVNS. The CDR3 extends over 14 amino acids. V dropped 6 bases and J dropped 5; count of bases not matched to a gene: 5. The CDR3 DNA sequence: TGTGCCAGCAGCAGGGGACAGGAAACCGGGGAGCTGTTTTTT. Its protein product is CASSRGQETGELFF.

The chain is built from TRBV15 and TRBJ1-3, with unresolved D. Germline V gives CDR1 LNHNV, CDR2 YYDKDF (reference sequence). V lost 0 bases and J lost 6, with 9 bases in between. CDR3 length: 14 residues. CDR3: CATSRDPTQNTIYF. The CDR3, as DNA: TGTGCCACCAGCAGAGATCCCACTCAAAACACCATATATTTT.

The V call is TRBV14, the J call TRBJ2-7, with 9 bases identical to TRBD2. Trimming took 8 bases from V and 3 from J; bases not matched to a gene: 8. This CDR3 has 14 amino acids. Germline V gene data show CDR1 as SGHDN and CDR2 as FVKESK. CDR3 in amino acids: CASQATSGIYEQYF. For the CDR3, the DNA is TGTGCCAGCCAGGCGACTAGCGGTATCTACGAGCAGTACTTC.

The chain joins TRBV28 to TRBJ1-5; 8 bases map to TRBD1. This CDR3 is built from 18 residues. V shed 4 bases and J 0 bases; nucleotides not matched to a gene: 11. From germline, CDR1 is MDHEN and CDR2 SYDVKM. The CDR3 DNA sequence: TGTGCCAGCAGTTGGGGGACAGGATCCTTTGGTAGCAATCAGCCCCAGCATTTT. Protein sequence: CASSWGTGSFGSNQPQHF.

Of note for this clone: At one of its ends the junction is not consistent with the germline gene, which may arise from a read error. This chain links TRBV30 with TRBJ2-6; a possible D gene is TRBD2 (6 bases). The germline gives CDR1 GTSNPN, CDR2 SVGIG (reference sequence). The CDR3 loop spans 15 amino acids. The CDR3 loop is CAWATGLSGANGLTF. Here the CDR3 DNA reads TGTGCCTGGGCAACGGGACTGTCTGGGGCCAACGGCCTGACTTTC.

This sequence joins TRBV9 and TRBJ2-1; 10 positions agree with TRBD2. V trimming: 3 bases; J trimming: 0 bases; junction bases outside the gene matches: 6. This CDR3 comprises 17 residues. From germline, CDR1 is SGDLS and CDR2 YYNGEE. CDR3 DNA: TGTGCCAGCAGCGGAAGATTAGCGGGAGGCTCCTACAATGAGCAGTTCTTC. This codes for CASSGRLAGGSYNEQFF.

This chain joins TRBV9 and TRBJ2-2; 9 positions agree with TRBD1. The CDR3 consists of 22 residues. Per germline, CDR1 SGDLS and CDR2 YYNGEE. V trimming: 6 bases; J trimming: 1 base; junction bases outside the gene matches: 25. CDR3 protein: CASTQPRDREVVPSGNTGELFF. For the CDR3, the DNA is TGTGCCAGCACCCAACCCCGGGACAGGGAAGTTGTGCCTAGCGGGAACACCGGGGAGCTGTTTTTT. The full variable domain, in which reference TRBV9 and TRBJ2-2 provide the parts outside the CDR3, is DSGVTQTPKHLITATGQRVTLRCSPRSGDLSVYWYQQSLDQGLQFLIQYYNGEERAKGNILERFSAQQFPDLHSELNLSSLELGDSALYFCASTQPRDREVVPSGNTGELFFGEGSRLTVL.

This clone was recorded once. This sequence joins TRBV13 and TRBJ2-7; 7 bases are shared with TRBD2. The CDR3 loop spans 14 amino acids. V trimming: 2 bases; J trimming: 3 bases; junction bases outside the gene matches: 4. In germline, CDR1 is PRHDT, CDR2 FYEKMQ (reference sequence). The CDR3 loop reads CASSLRASGYEQYF. Written as DNA, the CDR3 is TGTGCCAGCAGCTTACGGGCTAGCGGCTACGAGCAGTACTTC.

The sample holds a few counts of this clone. This chain uses TRBV11-3 with TRBJ2-1, with TRBD1 matching over 7 bases. This CDR3 has 18 residues. From germline, CDR1 is SGHNT and CDR2 YENEEA. Germline trimming cut 1 base from V and 4 bases from J; bases unmatched to any gene: 13. The CDR3 region has the DNA TGTGCCAGCAGCTTAGGGGGTGGAACAGGGGCTTATTACAATGAGCAGTTCTTC. As protein: CASSLGGGTGAYYNEQFF.

In its sample, this clone was seen a few times. CDR3 residues: CASSPSRGQFGYEQYF. The CDR3 DNA follows: TGTGCCAGCTCACCGTCTCGAGGACAGTTTGGCTACGAGCAGTACTTC. This chain links TRBV18 with TRBJ2-5, with D tentatively TRBD1 (6 bases). Near its end, the DNA agrees better with TRBJ2-7, so the J call may be wrong. This CDR3 is 16 amino acids long. Germline loops: CDR1 KGHSH, CDR2 LQKENI.

This chain uses TRBV6-1 with TRBJ2-3, with 9 positions matching TRBD2. CDR1 and CDR2 from the germline V gene are MNHNS and SASEGT. This CDR3 spans 15 amino acids. V shed 1 base, J shed 1 base, and the junction held 0 bases outside the gene matches. In DNA, the CDR3 is TGTGCCAGCAGTGAAGGACTAGCGGGCACAGATACGCAGTATTTT. Translated: CASSEGLAGTDTQYF.

The genes are TRBV7-9 and TRBJ2-5; tentative D call: TRBD1 (6 bases). Germline V CDR1 and CDR2: SEHNR, FQNEAQ (reference sequence). CDR3 size: 16 residues. V was pared by 2 bases and J by 7 bases, with 20 bases between. The CDR3 region is CASSLLAGATDGTQYF. In DNA, the CDR3 is TGTGCCAGCAGCTTATTAGCAGGGGCCACGGATGGGACCCAGTACTTC.

The rearrangement uses TRBV28 and TRBJ2-5; a weak D match, TRBD2 (7 bases). The germline CDR1 and CDR2 sequences are MDHEN and SYDVKM. Trimming cost V 6 bases and J 5 bases, with 16 bases left between them. This CDR3 region has 14 residues. The chain's CDR3 is CASSPRGGQETQYF. The CDR3 nucleotides are TGTGCCAGCAGCCCGAGGGGGGGGCAGGAGACCCAGTACTTC.

V and J are TRBV10-3 and TRBJ2-5; possibly TRBD1 for D (6 bases). Germline V gives CDR1 ENHRY, CDR2 SYGVKD. The CDR3 has 14 residues. V lost 3 bases and J 5 bases, leaving 13 bases between the germline ends. In nucleotides, the CDR3 is TGTGCCATCAGTGATAATGGGGGCAGGGAGACCCAGTACTTC. It encodes CAISDNGGRETQYF.

The chain carries TRBV2 and TRBJ2-7; 12 bases fit TRBD2. The CDR3 extends over 14 amino acids. Looked up from germline, CDR1 is SNHLY and CDR2 is FYNNEI. V shed 6 bases, J shed 4 bases, and the junction held 4 bases outside the gene matches. The CDR3 nucleotides are TGTGCCAGCAGCCTAACTAGCGGGAGGTACGAGCAGTACTTC. Translation gives CASSLTSGRYEQYF. Using reference TRBV2 and TRBJ2-7 for the parts outside the CDR3, the full variable domain is EPEVTQTPSHQVTQMGQEVILRCVPISNHLYFYWYRQILGQKVEFLVSFYNNEISEKSEIFDDQFSVERPDGSNFTLKIRSTKLEDSAMYFCASSLTSGRYEQYFGPGTRLTVT.